What follows are 18 T cell receptor beta chains derived from one specimen sequenced in a study of early stage breast cancer tumors. Data came from immunoSEQ multiplex PCR; TCRdb stores just in-frame clones and leaves some out. The sample includes 45,000 to 50,000 clones, roughly 84% seen only once; the top ten take approximately 1.5%. Sequencing was performed on blood. These receptors were collected from a person in their fifties or sixties with breast cancer.

The chain has TRBV13 and TRBJ2-2; TRBD2 matches 11 bases. Per germline, CDR1 PRHDT and CDR2 FYEKMQ (reference sequence). This CDR3 is built from 18 residues. V gave up 5 bases and J gave up 3 bases; unmatched junction bases: 11. The CDR3 spells CASSLIPTSGDYTGELFF. CDR3 DNA sequence: TGTGCCAGCAGCCTTATCCCGACTAGCGGGGACTACACCGGGGAGCTGTTTTTT. The variable domain in full, completed from reference TRBV13 and TRBJ2-2, reads AAGVIQSPRHLIKEKRETATLKCYPIPRHDTVYWYQQGPGQDPQFLISFYEKMQSDKGSIPDRFSAQQFSDYHSELNMSSLELGDSALYFCASSLIPTSGDYTGELFFGEGSRLTVL.

This clone has more than one count but fewer than ten. This rearrangement joins TRBV6-1 to TRBJ2-7; D may match TRBD1 or TRBD2 (7 bases each). CDR3 length: 16 amino acids. Germline-derived CDR1 and CDR2 are MNHNS and SASEGT. Trimming took off 2 bases at V and 4 bases at J, with 18 bases between the two ends. The DNA of the CDR3 is TGTGCCAGCAGTGAACGGGGGGACAGAGAGATTTACGAGCAGTACTTC. The encoded protein is CASSERGDREIYEQYF.

This clone has only one observation. The chain joins TRBV5-1 to TRBJ1-2, with 8 positions matching TRBD1. V lost 1 base, J lost 7 bases, and 15 bases stayed unmatched. Germline values: CDR1 SGHRS, CDR2 YFSETQ. This CDR3 region has 17 residues. CDR3 coding DNA: TGCGCCAGCAGCTTGTCAGGACAGGGCTCCTCGAAGAGTGGCTACACCTTC. It specifies CASSLSGQGSSKSGYTF. Combining the CDR3 with reference TRBV5-1 and TRBJ1-2 gives the whole variable domain KAGVTQTPRYLIKTRGQQVTLSCSPISGHRSVSWYQQTPGQGLQFLFEYFSETQRNKGNFPGRFSGRQFSNSRSEMNVSTLELGDSALYLCASSLSGQGSSKSGYTFGSGTRLTVV.

In the case of this clone: Mismatch with germline at one junction end may stem from a read error. The chain combines TRBV18 with TRBJ1-2; tentative D call: TRBD1 (6 bases). CDR1 and CDR2 (germline): KGHSH, LQKENI. The CDR3 extends over 14 amino acids. The CDR3 is CASSPQGNNYGYTF. The CDR3 coding sequence is TGTGCCAGCTCGCCACAGGGAAACAACTATGGCTACACCTTC.

CDR3 sequence (DNA): TGTGCCAGCAGTTTAATGACAGGGGGAAGCCAGCCCCAGCATTTT. This codes for CASSLMTGGSQPQHF. The chain recombines TRBV28 with TRBJ1-5; 9 positions match TRBD1. V gave up 2 bases and J gave up 7 bases; unmatched junction bases: 6. Germline values: CDR1 MDHEN, CDR2 SYDVKM. CDR3 size: 15 residues. Combining the CDR3 with reference TRBV28 and TRBJ1-5 gives the whole variable domain DVKVTQSSRYLVKRTGEKVFLECVQDMDHENMFWYRQDPGLGLRLIYFSYDVKMKEKGDIPEGYSVSREKKERFSLILESASTNQTSMYLCASSLMTGGSQPQHFGDGTRLSIL.

This clone was seen just once. V is TRBV9 and J is TRBJ1-3; D ambiguous. The CDR3 consists of 15 residues. Germline CDR1 and CDR2: SGDLS and YYNGEE. Trimming removed 2 bases from V and 0 bases from J, with 9 bases in between. CDR3 region: CASSVDGYSGNTIYF. DNA of the CDR3: TGTGCCAGCAGCGTCGACGGCTACTCTGGAAACACCATATATTTT.

V is TRBV14 and J is TRBJ2-7; possibly TRBD1 for D (7 bases). The CDR3 contains 14 residues. Germline CDR1 SGHDN, CDR2 FVKESK. V lost 4 bases, J lost 4 bases, and 14 bases lay in between. The CDR3 DNA follows: TGTGCCAGCAGCCCAGGGGGGACTGGGTACGAGCAGTACTTC. It is translated as CASSPGGTGYEQYF.

The V call is TRBV7-8, the J call TRBJ1-1, with 7 bases matching TRBD1. In germline, CDR1 is SGHVS, CDR2 FQNEAQ. The J segment lost 4 bases and the V segment lost 5 bases, leaving 4 bases of the junction unmatched. This CDR3 region has 13 residues. CDR3: CASSLKGATEAFF. The CDR3 nucleotides read TGTGCCAGCAGCCTCAAGGGGGCCACTGAAGCTTTCTTT. Complete variable domain (other parts from reference TRBV7-8 and TRBJ1-1): GAGVSQSPRYKVAKRGQDVALRCDPISGHVSLFWYQQALGQGPEFLTYFQNEAQLDKSGLPSDRFFAERPEGSVSTLKIQRTQQEDSAVYLCASSLKGATEAFFGQGTRLTVV.

The genes are TRBV5-6 and TRBJ2-7; D perhaps matches TRBD2 (5 bases). Trimming left V 4 bases short and J 0 bases short, with 17 bases between. This CDR3 region has 16 residues. Germline V CDR1 and CDR2: SGHDT, YYEEEE. As DNA, the CDR3 is TGTGCCAGCAGCGCCTCGGGAAGAGACCTCTCCTACGAGCAGTACTTC. Protein: CASSASGRDLSYEQYF.

The chain has TRBV5-1 and TRBJ1-1; TRBD1 is a possible D gene (5 bases). Per germline, CDR1 SGHRS and CDR2 YFSETQ. The CDR3 loop spans 14 amino acids. V was pared by 3 bases and J by 3 bases, with 12 bases between. The CDR3 DNA is TGCGCCAGCAGCTATCCCGGGGGGTACACTGAAGCTTTCTTT. Amino acids: CASSYPGGYTEAFF.

The chain employs TRBV7-9 and TRBJ2-7, with a possible D match to TRBD2 (6 bases). The V gene's germline CDR1 is SEHNR and CDR2 FQNEAQ (reference sequence). Trimming took off 4 bases at V and 3 bases at J, with 16 bases between the two ends. This CDR3 contains 15 residues. The CDR3 here is CASSWTLSSVYEQYF. In nucleotides, the CDR3 is TGTGCCAGCAGCTGGACGTTGTCTAGCGTCTACGAGCAGTACTTC.

This chain links TRBV6-5 with TRBJ2-3, with 7 bases matching TRBD1. The germline CDR1 and CDR2 sequences are MNHEY and SVGAGI. Losses at the gene ends were 0 bases for V and 4 bases for J; bases not matched to a gene: 4. The CDR3 is made up of 15 amino acids. CDR3: CASSYSRGRADTQYF. CDR3 coding DNA: TGTGCCAGCAGTTACTCGAGGGGGCGCGCAGATACGCAGTATTTT.

This clone was observed a handful of times. V and J are TRBV10-1 and TRBJ2-7; D is unclear. CDR3 length: 12 amino acids. V lost 5 bases to trimming and J lost 2 bases, with 7 bases between them. Germline values: CDR1 WNHNN, CDR2 SYGVQD (reference sequence). The CDR3: CASSQDTYEQYF. CDR3 DNA sequence: TGCGCCAGCAGTCAGGATACCTACGAGCAGTACTTC.

The CDR3 reads CASRTSGQGALEQYF. CDR3 coding DNA: TGTGCCAGCAGGACCTCAGGTCAGGGGGCCCTCGAGCAGTACTTC. V usage is TRBV6-5 and J usage is TRBJ2-7; 8 bases are shared with TRBD1. The V gene's germline CDR1 is MNHEY and CDR2 SVGAGI. The CDR3 covers 15 residues. Trimming cost V 6 bases and J 6 bases; bases outside gene matches: 13.

This clone was seen a few times. This chain's CDR3 is CAGDLVTGELFF. The CDR3 nucleotides are TGTGCCGGGGACTTAGTCACCGGGGAGCTGTTTTTT. The J gene is TRBJ2-2, the V gene TRBV7-9, with D tentatively TRBD2 (6 bases). Trimming took 11 bases from V and 4 from J, leaving 11 bases between them. This CDR3 region has 12 residues. The germline V gene has CDR1 SEHNR and CDR2 FQNEAQ (reference sequence).

The chain employs TRBV19 and TRBJ1-5; D uncertain. Between the trimmed V and J ends, which lost 0 bases and 6 bases, there was a span of 3 bases. From germline, CDR1 is LNHDA and CDR2 SQIVND (reference sequence). The CDR3 has 12 residues. CDR3 amino acids: CASSIETQPQHF. CDR3 coding DNA: TGTGCCAGTAGTATAGAGACTCAGCCCCAGCATTTT.

V is TRBV27 and J is TRBJ2-1; 9 nucleotides agree with TRBD2. The ends lost 6 bases at V and 8 bases at J; junction bases unmatched: 5. The CDR3 loop spans 13 amino acids. Germline CDR1 and CDR2: MNHEY and SMNVEV (reference sequence). The CDR3 sequence: CASSQGLAHEQFF. In nucleotides, the CDR3 is TGTGCCAGCAGCCAGGGACTAGCCCATGAGCAGTTCTTC.

This CDR3 is CASSLRLGGRALETQYF. Here the CDR3 DNA reads TGTGCCAGCAGCTTGAGGCTTGGCGGGAGGGCCCTAGAGACCCAGTACTTC. This rearrangement joins TRBV5-6 to TRBJ2-5; 9 bases are a match to TRBD2. Per the germline V gene, CDR1 is SGHDT and CDR2 is YYEEEE. CDR3 length: 17 residues. V dropped 1 base and J dropped 4; count of bases not matched to a gene: 11.